Below are 14 T cell receptor beta chains sequenced from a single sample in a study of T cells in Graves' hyperthyroidism and ophthalmopathy. TCR beta CDR3 region amplification was performed from RNA transcripts. When the TCR CDR3 underwent first-round RT-PCR, the HTBI primer set was used. TCRdb ran MiXCR on the multiplex PCR reads and lists one entry per CDR3 protein. The data hold approximately 590,000 distinct CDR3 sequences, with approximately 44% observed a single time. Material for sequencing was peripheral blood or thyroid tissue (not recorded which). These receptors originate from a woman aged 18-30 years with Graves' hyperthyroidism.

In its sample, this clonotype was seen a few times. The chain carries TRBV7-2 and TRBJ1-1; weak D call: TRBD1 (6 bases). Germline V gives CDR1 SGHTA, CDR2 FQGNSA. The CDR3 covers 14 residues. V was trimmed by 6 bases and J by 2 bases, leaving 13 bases between them. CDR3 amino acids: CASSSGQINTEAFF. The CDR3 nucleotides read TGTGCCAGCAGTTCCGGACAGATCAACACTGAAGCTTTCTTT.

The CDR3, as DNA: TGCAGCGTTGAAGCTAAGGATGAGCAGTTCTTC. Translation: CSVEAKDEQFF. The gene calls are TRBV29-1 and TRBJ2-5; no clear D gene. The J call is uncertain, as TRBJ2-1 better fits the DNA end. This CDR3 has 11 amino acids. Germline loops: CDR1 SQVTM, CDR2 ANQGSEA.

The chain has TRBV7-2 and TRBJ1-3; D possibly corresponds to TRBD1 (5 bases). Germline V gene lookup returns CDR1 SGHTA and CDR2 FQGNSA. Trimming removed 5 bases from V and 2 bases from J, with 16 bases in between. This CDR3 spans 16 amino acids. The CDR3 protein is CASSRRKAGAGNTIYF. CDR3 in DNA: TGTGCCAGCAGCCGCAGGAAGGCGGGGGCTGGAAACACCATATATTTT.

V is TRBV19 and J is TRBJ1-6, with D perhaps TRBD1 (6 bases). The V end lost 9 bases, the J end lost 6 bases, and 15 bases lay between the germline ends. Germline V CDR1 and CDR2: LNHDA, SQIVND (reference sequence). The CDR3 length is 14 residues. The CDR3 region is CASGLQGGNSPLHF. Written as DNA, the CDR3 is TGTGCCAGCGGCCTACAGGGTGGTAATTCACCCCTCCACTTT.

The CDR3 region is CASSLTVDGYTF. The CDR3 coding sequence is TGTGCCAGCAGCTTGACAGTGGATGGCTACACCTTC. The rearrangement links TRBV25-1 to TRBJ1-2; tentative D call: TRBD1 (5 bases). CDR1 is MGHDK and CDR2 is SYGVNS in the germline V gene. The CDR3 extends over 12 amino acids. V lost 6 bases and J 6 bases, leaving 11 bases between the germline ends.

V is TRBV15 and J is TRBJ2-5; 16 bases are a match to TRBD2. The ends lost 3 bases at V and 5 bases at J; junction bases unmatched: 6. The V gene's germline CDR1 is LNHNV and CDR2 YYDKDF (reference sequence). There are 17 residues in the CDR3. The CDR3 DNA sequence: TGTGCCACCAGCAGTGGGACTAGCGGGAGGGCCTGGGAGACCCAGTACTTC. Translated: CATSSGTSGRAWETQYF.

This clonotype was picked up a small number of times. The CDR3 loop is CASSRGSGVQETQYF. As DNA, the CDR3 is TGTGCCAGCAGCCGGGGGTCTGGGGTCCAAGAGACCCAGTACTTC. The rearrangement uses TRBV7-9 and TRBJ2-5; a weak D match, TRBD2 (6 bases). With 5 bases removed from V and 1 base from J, the gap between germline ends came to 14 bases. Germline V lookup: CDR1 SEHNR, CDR2 FQNEAQ (reference sequence). CDR3 size: 15 residues. Full variable domain (missing parts from reference TRBV7-9 and TRBJ2-5): DTGVSQNPRHKITKRGQNVTFRCDPISEHNRLYWYRQTLGQGPEFLTYFQNEAQLEKSRLLSDRFSAERPKGSFSTLEIQRTEQGDSAMYLCASSRGSGVQETQYFGPGTRLLVL.

This clonotype was seen many times. The J gene is TRBJ2-7, the V gene TRBV15, with 16 nucleotides matching TRBD2. CDR3 size: 18 residues. Germline loops: CDR1 LNHNV, CDR2 YYDKDF (reference sequence). Trimming took 3 bases from V and 5 from J; bases not matched to a gene: 10. CDR3 DNA sequence: TGTGCCACCAGCAGCGACTTCGGGACTAGCGGGAGGGACGACGAGCAGTACTTC. This codes for CATSSDFGTSGRDDEQYF.

In the case of this clonotype: Since the CDR3 does not end with the conserved phenylalanine or tryptophan, this likely comes from a read error. The rearrangement uses TRBV7-2 and TRBJ2-5; 10 bases are shared with TRBD2. CDR3 size: 15 residues. Trimming removed 4 bases from V and 4 bases from J; junction bases left unmatched: 6. Germline-derived CDR1 and CDR2 are SGHTA and FQGNSA. This chain's CDR3 is CASSSSGSWAETQYS. The CDR3 region has the DNA TGTGCCAGCAGCTCTAGCGGGAGCTGGGCAGAGACCCAGTACTCC.

This clonotype has more than one count but fewer than ten. This rearrangement joins TRBV3-1 to TRBJ1-2; D remains ambiguous. V lost 0 bases to trimming and J lost 4 bases, with 15 bases between them. Germline V lookup: CDR1 LGHDT, CDR2 YNNKEL (reference sequence). CDR3 size: 16 residues. The CDR3 here is CASSQEGQGRGYGYTF. The CDR3 DNA reads TGTGCCAGCAGCCAAGAAGGCCAAGGGAGAGGCTATGGCTACACCTTC.

The chain is built from TRBV24-1 and TRBJ2-7, with 11 bases matching TRBD1. CDR3 size: 14 residues. Trimming took 11 bases from V and 6 from J; bases not matched to a gene: 11. CDR1 and CDR2 from the germline V gene are KGHDR and SFDVKD. The CDR3 DNA is TGTGCCAGCAAACCCGGGACAGGGGGAGGCGAGCAGTACTTC. Translating gives CASKPGTGGGEQYF.

This clonotype was picked up a small number of times. This chain joins TRBV5-6 and TRBJ1-1, with unresolved D. This CDR3 is 11 amino acids long. Germline lookup yields CDR1 SGHDT and CDR2 YYEEEE. V dropped 2 bases and J dropped 8 bases, with 7 bases sitting between them. CDR3 sequence (DNA): TGTGCCAGCAGCTTAGAGGACGAAGCTTTCTTT. Residues: CASSLEDEAFF. Drawing the rest from reference TRBV5-6 and TRBJ1-1, the complete variable domain is DAGVTQSPTHLIKTRGQQVTLRCSPKSGHDTVSWYQQALGQGPQFIFQYYEEEERQRGNFPDRFSGHQFPNYSSELNVNALLLGDSALYLCASSLEDEAFFGQGTRLTVV.

The chain couples TRBV7-2 to TRBJ2-7, with D unresolved. The CDR3 totals 14 residues. V lost 6 bases and J lost 0, with 12 bases in between. Looked up from germline, CDR1 is SGHTA and CDR2 is FQGNSA. The CDR3 coding sequence is TGTGCCAGCAGACTGACGGCAGTCTCCTACGAGCAGTACTTC. It specifies CASRLTAVSYEQYF.

As regards this clonotype: An end of the junction differs from the germline gene, which may be a read error. The chain is built from TRBV5-1 and TRBJ2-7; D remains ambiguous. The CDR3 contains 13 residues. Per the germline V gene, CDR1 is SGHRS and CDR2 is YFSETQ. The CDR3, as DNA: TGTGCCAGCAGCTTCCCCGCGGCCTACGAGCAGTACTTC. It encodes CASSFPAAYEQYF.